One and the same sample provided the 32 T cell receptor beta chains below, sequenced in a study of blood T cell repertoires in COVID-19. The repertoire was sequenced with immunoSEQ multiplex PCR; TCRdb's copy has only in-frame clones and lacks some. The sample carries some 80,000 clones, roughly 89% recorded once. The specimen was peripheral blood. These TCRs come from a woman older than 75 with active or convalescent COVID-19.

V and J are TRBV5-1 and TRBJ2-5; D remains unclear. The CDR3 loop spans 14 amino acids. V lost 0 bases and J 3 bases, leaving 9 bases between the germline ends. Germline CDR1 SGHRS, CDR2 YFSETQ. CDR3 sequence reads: CASSLVGGEETQYF. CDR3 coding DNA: TGCGCCAGCAGCTTGGTCGGCGGCGAAGAGACCCAGTACTTC.

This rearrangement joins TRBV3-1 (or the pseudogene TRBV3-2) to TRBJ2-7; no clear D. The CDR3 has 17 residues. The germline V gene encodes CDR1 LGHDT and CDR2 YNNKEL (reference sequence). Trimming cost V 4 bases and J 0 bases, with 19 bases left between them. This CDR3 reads CASSPTWRQANSYEQYF. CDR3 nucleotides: TGTGCCAGCAGCCCAACGTGGCGCCAGGCAAACTCCTACGAGCAGTACTTC.

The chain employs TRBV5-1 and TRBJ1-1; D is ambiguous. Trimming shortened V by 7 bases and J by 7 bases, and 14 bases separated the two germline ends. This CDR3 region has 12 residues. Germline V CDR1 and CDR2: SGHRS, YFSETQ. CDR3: CASSFRVGEAFF. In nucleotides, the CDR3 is TGCGCCAGCTCTTTTCGGGTTGGTGAAGCTTTCTTT. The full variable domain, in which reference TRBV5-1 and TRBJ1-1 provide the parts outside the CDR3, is KAGVTQTPRYLIKTRGQQVTLSCSPISGHRSVSWYQQTPGQGLQFLFEYFSETQRNKGNFPGRFSGRQFSNSRSEMNVSTLELGDSALYLCASSFRVGEAFFGQGTRLTVV.

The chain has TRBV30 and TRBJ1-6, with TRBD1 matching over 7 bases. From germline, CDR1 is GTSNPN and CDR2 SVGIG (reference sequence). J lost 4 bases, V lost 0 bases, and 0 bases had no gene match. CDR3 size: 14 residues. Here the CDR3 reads CAWSVGQYNSPLHF. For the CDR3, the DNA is TGTGCCTGGAGTGTGGGACAGTATAATTCACCCCTCCACTTT. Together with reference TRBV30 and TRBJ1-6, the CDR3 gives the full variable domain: SQTIHQWPATLVQPVGSPLSLECTVEGTSNPNLYWYRQAAGRGLQLLFYSVGIGQISSEVPQNLSASRPQDRQFILSSKKLLLSDSGFYLCAWSVGQYNSPLHFGNGTRLTVT.

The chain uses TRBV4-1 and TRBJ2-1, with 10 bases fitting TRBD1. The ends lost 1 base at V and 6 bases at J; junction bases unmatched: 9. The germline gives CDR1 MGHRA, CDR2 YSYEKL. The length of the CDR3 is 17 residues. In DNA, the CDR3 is TGCGCCAGCAGCCAAGGGGGACAGGGGAGACTAAGCAATGAGCAGTTCTTC. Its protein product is CASSQGGQGRLSNEQFF.

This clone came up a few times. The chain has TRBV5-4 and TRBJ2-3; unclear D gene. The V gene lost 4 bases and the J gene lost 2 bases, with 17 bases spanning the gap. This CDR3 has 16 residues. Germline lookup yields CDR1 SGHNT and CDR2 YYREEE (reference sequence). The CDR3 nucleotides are TGTGCCAGCAGCCTGGTCGCCAAAAGACACACAGATACGCAGTATTTT. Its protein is CASSLVAKRHTDTQYF.

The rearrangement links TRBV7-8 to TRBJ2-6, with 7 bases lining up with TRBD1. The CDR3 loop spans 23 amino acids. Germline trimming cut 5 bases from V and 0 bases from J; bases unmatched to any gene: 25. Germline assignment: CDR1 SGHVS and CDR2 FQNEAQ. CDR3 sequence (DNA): TGTGCCAGCAGCCCAATGAGCCGACAGGGAAGTGGGGGACCCATCTCTGGGGCCAACGTCCTGACTTTC. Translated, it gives CASSPMSRQGSGGPISGANVLTF.

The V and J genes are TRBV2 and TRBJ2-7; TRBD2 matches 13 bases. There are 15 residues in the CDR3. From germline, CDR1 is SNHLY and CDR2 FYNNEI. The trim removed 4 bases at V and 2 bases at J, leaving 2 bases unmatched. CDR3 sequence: CASSVGTSGAYEQYF. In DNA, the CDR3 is TGTGCCAGCAGTGTCGGGACTAGCGGGGCCTACGAGCAGTACTTC.

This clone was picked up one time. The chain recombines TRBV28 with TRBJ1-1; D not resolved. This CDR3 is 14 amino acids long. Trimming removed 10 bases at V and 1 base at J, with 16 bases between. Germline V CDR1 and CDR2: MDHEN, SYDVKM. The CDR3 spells CAIRPPSGNTEAFF. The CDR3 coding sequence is TGTGCCATCCGTCCCCCCTCGGGGAACACTGAAGCTTTCTTT.

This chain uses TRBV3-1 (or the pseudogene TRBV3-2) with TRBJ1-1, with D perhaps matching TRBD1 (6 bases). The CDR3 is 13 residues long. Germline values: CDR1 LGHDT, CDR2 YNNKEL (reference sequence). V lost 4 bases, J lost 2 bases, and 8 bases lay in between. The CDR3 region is CASSRGGNTEAFF. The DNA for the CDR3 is TGTGCCAGCAGCCGAGGGGGAAACACTGAAGCTTTCTTT.

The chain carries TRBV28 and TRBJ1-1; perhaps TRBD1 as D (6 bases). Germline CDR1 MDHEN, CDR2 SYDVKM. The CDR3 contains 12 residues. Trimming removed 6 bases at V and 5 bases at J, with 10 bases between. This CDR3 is CASRLDRTEAFF. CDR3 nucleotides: TGTGCCAGCAGACTAGACAGGACTGAAGCTTTCTTT.

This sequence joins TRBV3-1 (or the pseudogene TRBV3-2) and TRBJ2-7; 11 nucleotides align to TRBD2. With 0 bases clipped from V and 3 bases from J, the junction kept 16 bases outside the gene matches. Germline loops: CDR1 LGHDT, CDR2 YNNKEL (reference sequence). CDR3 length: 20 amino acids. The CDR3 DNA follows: TGTGCCAGCAGCCAAGATCCTAGCGGGGGGAAGGCTGAACCCTTCTACGAGCAGTACTTC. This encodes CASSQDPSGGKAEPFYEQYF.

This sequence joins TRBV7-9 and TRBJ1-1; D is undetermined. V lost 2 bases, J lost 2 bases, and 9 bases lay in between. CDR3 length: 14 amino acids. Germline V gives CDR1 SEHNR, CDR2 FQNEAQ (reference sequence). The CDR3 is CASSLHGSNTEAFF. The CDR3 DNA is TGTGCCAGCAGCTTACACGGGTCTAACACTGAAGCTTTCTTT.

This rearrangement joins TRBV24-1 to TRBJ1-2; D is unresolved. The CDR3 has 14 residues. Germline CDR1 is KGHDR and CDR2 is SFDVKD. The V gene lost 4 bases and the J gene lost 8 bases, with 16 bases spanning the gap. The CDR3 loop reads CATSDFTPRKGYTF. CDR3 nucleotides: TGTGCCACCAGTGACTTCACGCCTAGAAAGGGCTACACCTTC.

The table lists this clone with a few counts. The CDR3 is CASSTGVGTGELFF. DNA for the CDR3: TGTGCCAGCAGTACAGGGGTTGGAACCGGGGAGCTGTTTTTT. The chain joins TRBV2 to TRBJ2-2; the match to TRBD1 covers 7 bases. CDR3 length equals 14 residues. V shed 5 bases and J 5 bases; nucleotides not matched to a gene: 5. CDR1 is SNHLY, CDR2 FYNNEI, per germline.

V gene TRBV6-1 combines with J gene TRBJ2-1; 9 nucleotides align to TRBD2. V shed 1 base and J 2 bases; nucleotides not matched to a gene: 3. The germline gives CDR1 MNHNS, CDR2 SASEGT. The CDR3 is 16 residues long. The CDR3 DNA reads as TGTGCCAGCAGTGAAGTCCTAGCGGGGCCCTACAATGAGCAGTTCTTC. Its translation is CASSEVLAGPYNEQFF.

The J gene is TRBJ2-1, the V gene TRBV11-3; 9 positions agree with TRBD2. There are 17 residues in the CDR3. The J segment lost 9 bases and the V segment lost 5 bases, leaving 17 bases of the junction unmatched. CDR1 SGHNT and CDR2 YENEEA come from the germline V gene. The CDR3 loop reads CASSQLGSGGLLGEQFF. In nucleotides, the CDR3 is TGTGCCAGCAGCCAATTGGGTAGCGGGGGACTCCTTGGTGAGCAGTTCTTC.

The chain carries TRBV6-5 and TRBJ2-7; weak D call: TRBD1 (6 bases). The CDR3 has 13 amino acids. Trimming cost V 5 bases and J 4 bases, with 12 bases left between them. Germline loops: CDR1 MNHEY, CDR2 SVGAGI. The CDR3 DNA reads TGTGCCAGCAGTAGCAGGACAGCTTACGAGCAGTACTTC. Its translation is CASSSRTAYEQYF.

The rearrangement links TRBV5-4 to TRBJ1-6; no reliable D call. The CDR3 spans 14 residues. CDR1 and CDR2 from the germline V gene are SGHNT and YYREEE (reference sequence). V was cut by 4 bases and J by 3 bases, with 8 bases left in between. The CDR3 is CASSLQIYNSPLHF. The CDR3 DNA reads TGTGCCAGCAGCCTACAGATCTATAATTCACCCCTCCACTTT.

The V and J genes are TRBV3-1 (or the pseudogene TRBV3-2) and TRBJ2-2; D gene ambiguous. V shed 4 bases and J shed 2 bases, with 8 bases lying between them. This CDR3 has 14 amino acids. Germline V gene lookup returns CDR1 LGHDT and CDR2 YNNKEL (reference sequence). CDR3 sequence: CASSPLINTGELFF. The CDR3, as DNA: TGTGCCAGCAGCCCCTTAATAAACACCGGGGAGCTGTTTTTT.

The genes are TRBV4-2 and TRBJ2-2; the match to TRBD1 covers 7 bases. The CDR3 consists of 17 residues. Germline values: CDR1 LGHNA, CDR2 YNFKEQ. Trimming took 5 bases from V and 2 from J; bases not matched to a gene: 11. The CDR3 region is CASSRTAGTVNTGELFF. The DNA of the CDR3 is TGTGCCAGCAGCAGAACAGCCGGGACAGTCAACACCGGGGAGCTGTTTTTT.

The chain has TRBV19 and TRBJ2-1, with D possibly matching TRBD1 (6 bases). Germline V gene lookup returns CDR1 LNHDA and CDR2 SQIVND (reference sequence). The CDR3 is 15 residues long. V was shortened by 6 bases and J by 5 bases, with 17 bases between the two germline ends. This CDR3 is CASSQGQGTHNEQFF. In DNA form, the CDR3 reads TGTGCCAGTAGCCAAGGGCAGGGGACCCACAATGAGCAGTTCTTC.

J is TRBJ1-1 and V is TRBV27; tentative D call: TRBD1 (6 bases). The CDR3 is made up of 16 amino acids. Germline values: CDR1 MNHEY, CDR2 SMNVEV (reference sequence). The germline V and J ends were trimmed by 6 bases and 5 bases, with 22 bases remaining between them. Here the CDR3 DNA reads TGTGCCAGCAGACACGACAGGCGCTCGGGGGGGACTGAAGCTTTCTTT. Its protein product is CASRHDRRSGGTEAFF.

This CDR3 is CASSRTSGYEQYF. The CDR3 region has the DNA TGTGCCAGCAGCCGGACTAGCGGCTACGAGCAGTACTTC. The gene calls are TRBV7-8 and TRBJ2-7; 10 bases line up with TRBD2. Germline-derived CDR1 and CDR2 are SGHVS and FQNEAQ. V shed 5 bases and J 3 bases; nucleotides not matched to a gene: 1. The CDR3 loop spans 13 amino acids.

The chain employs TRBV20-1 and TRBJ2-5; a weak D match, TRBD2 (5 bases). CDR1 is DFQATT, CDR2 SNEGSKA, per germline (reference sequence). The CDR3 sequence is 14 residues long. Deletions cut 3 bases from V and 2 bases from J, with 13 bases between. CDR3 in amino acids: CSASPASRQETQYF. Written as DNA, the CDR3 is TGCAGTGCTAGTCCCGCTAGCAGGCAAGAGACCCAGTACTTC.

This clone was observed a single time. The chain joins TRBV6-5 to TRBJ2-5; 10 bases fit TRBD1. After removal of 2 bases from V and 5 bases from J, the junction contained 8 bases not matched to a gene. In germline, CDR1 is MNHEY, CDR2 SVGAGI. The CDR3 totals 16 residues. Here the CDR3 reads CASSYTGTGAAETQYF. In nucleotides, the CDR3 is TGTGCCAGCAGTTACACCGGGACAGGGGCAGCGGAGACCCAGTACTTC.

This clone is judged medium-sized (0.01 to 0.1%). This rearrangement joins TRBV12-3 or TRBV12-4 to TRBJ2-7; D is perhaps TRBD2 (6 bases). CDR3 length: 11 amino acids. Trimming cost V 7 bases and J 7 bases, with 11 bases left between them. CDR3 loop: CASIGRGEQYF. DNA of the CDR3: TGTGCCAGCATTGGGCGGGGAGAGCAGTACTTC.

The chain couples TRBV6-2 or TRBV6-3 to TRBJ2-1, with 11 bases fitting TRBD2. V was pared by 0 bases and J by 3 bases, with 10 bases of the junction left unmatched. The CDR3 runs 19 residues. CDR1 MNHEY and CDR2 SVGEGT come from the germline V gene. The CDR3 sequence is CASSYSRLAGGLDYNEQFF. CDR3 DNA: TGTGCCAGCAGTTACTCGAGGCTAGCGGGGGGATTAGACTACAATGAGCAGTTCTTC.

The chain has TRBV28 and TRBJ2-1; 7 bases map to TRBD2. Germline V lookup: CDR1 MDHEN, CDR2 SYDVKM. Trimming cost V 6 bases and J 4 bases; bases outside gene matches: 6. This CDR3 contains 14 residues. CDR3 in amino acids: CASSVLAPYNEQFF. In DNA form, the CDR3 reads TGTGCCAGCAGCGTACTAGCGCCGTACAATGAGCAGTTCTTC.

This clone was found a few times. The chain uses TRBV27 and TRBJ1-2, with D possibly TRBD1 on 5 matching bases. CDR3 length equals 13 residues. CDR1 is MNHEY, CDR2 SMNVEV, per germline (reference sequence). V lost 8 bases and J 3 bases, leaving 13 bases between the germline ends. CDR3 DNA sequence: TGTGCCAGCCGATCCAGGGTGGACTATGGCTACACCTTC. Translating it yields CASRSRVDYGYTF.

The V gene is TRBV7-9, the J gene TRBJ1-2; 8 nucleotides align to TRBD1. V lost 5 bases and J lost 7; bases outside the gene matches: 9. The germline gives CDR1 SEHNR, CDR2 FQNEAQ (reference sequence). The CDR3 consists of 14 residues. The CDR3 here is CASSLDRAQGGYTF. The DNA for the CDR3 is TGTGCCAGCAGCCTGGACAGGGCTCAGGGTGGCTACACCTTC.

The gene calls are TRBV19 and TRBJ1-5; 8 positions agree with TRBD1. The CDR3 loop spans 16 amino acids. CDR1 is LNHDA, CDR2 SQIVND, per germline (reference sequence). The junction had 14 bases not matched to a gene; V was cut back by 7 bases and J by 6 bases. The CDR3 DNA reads TGTGCCAGTACCCCCAGCGGCAGGGGGCAGGGTCAGCCCCAGCATTTT. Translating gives CASTPSGRGQGQPQHF.